The clone carrying this T cell receptor (beta chain) was counted between two and nine times. As yet, its antigen is unknown. CDR1 and CDR2 (germline): MNHEY, SVGAGI. The CDR3 consists of 13 residues. V was clipped by 8 bases and J by 2 bases, with 11 bases between them. Every bit of the isolated RNA underwent reverse transcription, so sequencing read expressed TCRB transcripts. The assay was immunoSEQ multiplex PCR, and TCRdb's table has in-frame clones only and misses some. The table has about 140,000 clones, about 13% seen once. The sample belongs to a study of beta chain features in type 1 diabetes. Notes on the study in general: Among all four CD4+ subsets, Type 1 diabetes patients had TCRB CDR3s that were moderately but significantly shorter. Type 1 diabetes patients had fewer VDJ junction insertions and more deletions. Sampled from patients, naive, central memory and Treg TCRB repertoires appeared more similar than those sampled from healthy donors.

This TCR was sampled from a young man with type 1 diabetes. V and J are TRBV6-5 and TRBJ2-3, with D possibly being TRBD2 (6 bases). The sequencing input was central memory CD4+ T cells from blood. The CDR3 sequence: CASGGEVTDTQYF. CDR3 sequence (DNA): TGTGCCAGCGGCGGGGAGGTCACAGATACGCAGTATTTT.